The rows below give T cell receptor beta chains drawn from one sample of a study of the immune and genomic landscape of osteosarcoma. Assay: immunoSEQ multiplex PCR; the TCRdb copy retains only in-frame clones and omits some. The table shows 1,500 to 2,000 clones, with under 75% occurring only once. The sequenced sample consisted of metastatic tumor tissue from the lung. The receptors were sampled from a boy between 10 and 17 years old with osteosarcoma. Each CDR3 is given with its conserved first and last residue. The order of the fields is J gene, D gene, clone size, V gene, CDR3 protein, CDR3 DNA. A D gene is named only where the DNA matches it firmly. Where a row states a size, it is once, few, many or the class of an expanded clone; other rows omit it.

J gene: TRBJ1-2; D gene: NA; clone size: NA; V gene: TRBV2; CDR3 protein: CASNLGPLGYGYTF; CDR3 DNA: TGTGCCAGCAACCTAGGGCCACTGGGCTATGGCTACACCTTC
J gene: TRBJ2-7; D gene: TRBD2; clone size: NA; V gene: TRBV6-1; CDR3 protein: CASSESLAGPYEQYF; CDR3 DNA: TGTGCCAGCAGTGAAAGTTTAGCGGGACCCTACGAGCAGTACTTC
J gene: TRBJ1-5; D gene: NA; clone size: few; V gene: TRBV25-1; CDR3 protein: CASTGGFSNQPQHF; CDR3 DNA: TGTGCCAGCACGGGCGGGTTTAGCAATCAGCCCCAGCATTTT
J gene: TRBJ2-4; D gene: NA; clone size: NA; V gene: TRBV28; CDR3 protein: CASSTHQITSEAKNIQYF; CDR3 DNA: TGTGCCAGCAGTACACACCAGATTACCTCGGAGGCCAAAAACATTCAGTACTTC
J gene: TRBJ2-1; D gene: TRBD2; clone size: once; V gene: TRBV5-5; CDR3 protein: CASSLEGLAGIYNEQFF; CDR3 DNA: TGTGCCAGCAGCTTGGAGGGACTAGCGGGGATATACAATGAGCAGTTCTTC
J gene: TRBJ2-3; D gene: TRBD1; clone size: few; V gene: TRBV2; CDR3 protein: CASRNRGGTDTQYF; CDR3 DNA: TGTGCCAGCAGAAACAGGGGAGGCACAGATACGCAGTATTTT
J gene: TRBJ2-1; D gene: NA; clone size: NA; V gene: TRBV7-2; CDR3 protein: CASSLGAGYHNEQFF; CDR3 DNA: TGTGCCAGCAGCTTAGGGGCAGGGTACCACAATGAGCAGTTCTTC
J gene: TRBJ2-7; D gene: NA; clone size: NA; V gene: TRBV5-1; CDR3 protein: CASSFIQGELDEQYF; CDR3 DNA: TGCGCCAGCAGCTTTATCCAGGGAGAGTTGGACGAGCAGTACTTC
J gene: TRBJ1-2; D gene: NA; clone size: NA; V gene: TRBV6-1; CDR3 protein: CASSDRQGGSYTF; CDR3 DNA: TGTGCCAGCAGTGATCGGCAGGGAGGCAGCTACACCTTC
J gene: TRBJ1-2; D gene: NA; clone size: NA; V gene: TRBV27; CDR3 protein: CASSIKSNYGYTF; CDR3 DNA: TGTGCCAGCAGTATTAAGAGTAACTATGGCTACACCTTC
J gene: TRBJ2-5; D gene: TRBD2; clone size: hyperexpanded; V gene: TRBV29-1; CDR3 protein: CSALLAVSMGDQYF; CDR3 DNA: TGCAGCGCACTACTAGCGGTTTCAATGGGGGACCAGTACTTC
J gene: TRBJ1-5; D gene: NA; clone size: few; V gene: TRBV4-3; CDR3 protein: CASSQDRNSRSQPQHF; CDR3 DNA: TGCGCCAGCAGCCAAGATCGAAACAGTAGGAGTCAGCCCCAGCATTTT
J gene: TRBJ1-1; D gene: NA; clone size: once; V gene: TRBV5-1; CDR3 protein: CASSLDRAKGAFF; CDR3 DNA: TGCGCCAGCAGCTTGGACCGGGCCAAGGGAGCTTTCTTT
J gene: TRBJ1-3; D gene: NA; clone size: large; V gene: TRBV19; CDR3 protein: CASSINTGTGNSGNTIYF; CDR3 DNA: TGTGCCAGTAGTATAAACACCGGGACGGGAAACTCTGGAAACACCATATATTTT
J gene: TRBJ2-3; D gene: TRBD2; clone size: NA; V gene: TRBV7-3; CDR3 protein: CASSLSGRLDTQYF; CDR3 DNA: TGTGCCAGCAGCTTAAGCGGGAGGTTGGATACGCAGTATTTT
J gene: TRBJ2-3; D gene: TRBD2; clone size: NA; V gene: TRBV9; CDR3 protein: CASSLSGGATDTQYF; CDR3 DNA: TGTGCCAGCAGCCTAAGCGGGGGGGCAACAGATACGCAGTATTTT
J gene: TRBJ1-1; D gene: NA; clone size: NA; V gene: TRBV9; CDR3 protein: CASSVEVWDTEAFF; CDR3 DNA: TGTGCCAGCAGCGTAGAAGTGTGGGACACTGAAGCTTTCTTT
J gene: TRBJ2-5; D gene: NA; clone size: NA; V gene: TRBV30; CDR3 protein: CAWIRGAAQYF; CDR3 DNA: TGTGCCTGGATACGGGGGGCGGCCCAGTACTTC
J gene: TRBJ2-7; D gene: TRBD1; clone size: large; V gene: TRBV4-3; CDR3 protein: CASSHSGTGESYEQYF; CDR3 DNA: TGCGCCAGCAGCCATAGCGGGACAGGGGAATCCTACGAGCAGTACTTC
J gene: TRBJ1-2; D gene: NA; clone size: NA; V gene: TRBV4-3; CDR3 protein: CASSPWDGYGYTF; CDR3 DNA: TGCGCCAGCAGCCCTTGGGACGGCTATGGCTACACCTTC
J gene: TRBJ1-2; D gene: TRBD1; clone size: few; V gene: TRBV19; CDR3 protein: CASSLDRGYGYTF; CDR3 DNA: TGTGCCAGTAGCCTAGACAGGGGATATGGCTACACCTTC
J gene: TRBJ2-1; D gene: TRBD1; clone size: NA; V gene: TRBV9; CDR3 protein: CASSAAHRGNEQFF; CDR3 DNA: TGTGCCAGCAGCGCAGCCCACAGGGGGAATGAGCAGTTCTTC
J gene: TRBJ2-3; D gene: TRBD2; clone size: NA; V gene: TRBV4-1; CDR3 protein: CASSQGSSGRDTQYF; CDR3 DNA: TGCGCCAGCAGCCAAGGTTCCAGCGGGAGAGATACGCAGTATTTT
J gene: TRBJ2-7; D gene: TRBD1; clone size: NA; V gene: TRBV5-4; CDR3 protein: CASSVTGDEQYF; CDR3 DNA: TGTGCCAGCAGCGTGACAGGGGACGAGCAGTACTTC
J gene: TRBJ2-1; D gene: TRBD1; clone size: NA; V gene: TRBV7-3; CDR3 protein: CASSSGGSDRGASSYNEQFF; CDR3 DNA: TGTGCCAGCAGCTCAGGCGGTTCGGACAGGGGGGCTAGCTCCTACAATGAGCAGTTCTTC
J gene: TRBJ2-5; D gene: NA; clone size: once; V gene: TRBV5-1; CDR3 protein: CASSSGSLGETQYF; CDR3 DNA: TGCGCCAGCAGTAGCGGAAGTCTCGGTGAGACCCAGTACTTC